These 29 T cell receptor beta chains were all obtained from the same sample, sequenced in a study of cytomegalovirus exposure and HLA in healthy donors. The PCR had 60 Vbeta and 13 Jbeta primers. The repertoire was sequenced with immunoSEQ multiplex PCR; TCRdb's copy has only in-frame clones and lacks some. The profile shows 150,000 to 250,000 clones, around 74% of them singletons. Sample: PBMCs. Receptors originate from a girl between 10 and 17 years old in good health and CMV-seropositive.

This chain joins TRBV11-3 and TRBJ2-7; 8 nucleotides line up with TRBD1. Germline V CDR1 and CDR2: SGHNT, YENEEA. The CDR3 consists of 14 residues. J lost 2 bases, V lost 5 bases, and 5 bases had no gene match. DNA for the CDR3: TGTGCCAGCAGCCGTAACAGGGGGACCTACGAGCAGTACTTC. Its translation is CASSRNRGTYEQYF.

V is TRBV27 and J is TRBJ2-7; 7 nucleotides match TRBD1. The CDR3 covers 15 residues. V was pared by 5 bases and J by 1 base, with 8 bases of the junction left unmatched. Germline V gene sequence: CDR1 MNHEY, CDR2 SMNVEV (reference sequence). CDR3 sequence (DNA): TGTGCCAGCAGTCCACGACAGGGCGGATCCTACGAGCAGTACTTC. Translating gives CASSPRQGGSYEQYF.

This sequence joins TRBV18 and TRBJ1-1, with D unresolved. V lost 3 bases and J 1 base, leaving 15 bases between the germline ends. Germline CDR1 KGHSH, CDR2 LQKENI. The CDR3 is 16 amino acids. CDR3 nucleotide sequence: TGTGCCAGCTCACCGCCGCGGGGAGGTGGGAACACTGAAGCTTTCTTT. It codes for CASSPPRGGGNTEAFF.

V usage is TRBV7-2 and J usage is TRBJ2-3; tentative D call: TRBD1 (5 bases). Trimming removed 2 bases from V and 6 bases from J, with 9 bases in between. The CDR3 sequence is 13 residues long. Germline-derived CDR1 and CDR2 are SGHTA and FQGNSA. CDR3 bases: TGTGCCAGCAGCTTACTAGGGGTGGATACGCAGTATTTT. Protein: CASSLLGVDTQYF.

This clone was found a few times. V and J are TRBV7-9 and TRBJ2-7, with D perhaps TRBD2 (7 bases). The CDR3 runs to 14 residues. Germline-derived CDR1 and CDR2 are SEHNR and FQNEAQ (reference sequence). V shed 8 bases and J shed 7 bases, with 21 bases lying between them. CDR3 sequence: CASGQVGGALEQYF. The DNA of the CDR3 is TGTGCCAGCGGCCAGGTGGGGGGGGCGCTGGAGCAGTACTTC.

The table lists this clone with a count of one. The chain uses TRBV2 and TRBJ1-5, with 10 bases that match TRBD1. The trim removed 4 bases at V and 7 bases at J, leaving 7 bases unmatched. Germline CDR1 reads SNHLY; CDR2 reads FYNNEI. The CDR3 totals 15 residues. CDR3 region: CASSGRDRGLQPQHF. The CDR3, as DNA: TGTGCCAGCAGTGGAAGGGACAGGGGATTGCAGCCCCAGCATTTT.

This clone was found a few times. The J gene is TRBJ1-2, the V gene TRBV5-5; TRBD1 aligns across 7 bases. This CDR3 comprises 13 residues. V lost 4 bases and J lost 2; bases outside the gene matches: 2. Germline CDR1 SGHKS, CDR2 YYEKEE (reference sequence). The CDR3 reads CASSPGQNYGYTF. The CDR3 coding sequence is TGTGCCAGCAGCCCGGGACAGAACTATGGCTACACCTTC. The full variable domain, its missing parts supplied by reference TRBV5-5 and TRBJ1-2, is DAGVTQSPTHLIKTRGQQVTLRCSPISGHKSVSWYQQVLGQGPQFIFQYYEKEERGRGNFPDRFSARQFPNYSSELNVNALLLGDSALYLCASSPGQNYGYTFGSGTRLTVV.

V and J are TRBV4-2 and TRBJ1-2; perhaps TRBD1 as D (6 bases). Trimming took off 0 bases at V and 1 base at J, with 15 bases between the two ends. Germline V CDR1 and CDR2: LGHNA, YNFKEQ. This CDR3 region has 17 residues. The CDR3: CASSQEPGQYYNYGYTF. The DNA for the CDR3 is TGTGCCAGCAGCCAAGAACCCGGACAGTATTATAACTATGGCTACACCTTC.

The genes are TRBV30 and TRBJ2-1, with 7 bases identical to TRBD2. The germline gives CDR1 GTSNPN, CDR2 SVGIG (reference sequence). The CDR3 has 14 residues. Trimming removed 3 bases from V and 2 bases from J; junction bases left unmatched: 4. CDR3 loop: CAWRDSGPYNEQFF. CDR3 bases: TGTGCCTGGAGGGATAGCGGGCCCTACAATGAGCAGTTCTTC.

The rearrangement joins TRBV5-1 to TRBJ1-2, with D possibly matching TRBD1 (6 bases). Trimming cost V 4 bases and J 5 bases, with 9 bases left between them. Germline values: CDR1 SGHRS, CDR2 YFSETQ. CDR3 length: 12 amino acids. The CDR3 spells CASSPGQYGYTF. CDR3 nucleotides: TGCGCCAGCAGCCCTGGACAGTATGGCTACACCTTC.

The chain employs TRBV7-2 and TRBJ2-7; tentative D call: TRBD1 (6 bases). Germline loops: CDR1 SGHTA, CDR2 FQGNSA. V lost 4 bases to trimming and J lost 6 bases, with 10 bases between them. The CDR3 consists of 12 residues. CDR3 loop: CASSSSGVEQYF. DNA of the CDR3: TGTGCCAGCAGCTCCTCAGGGGTCGAGCAGTACTTC.

This chain links TRBV9 with TRBJ1-3; 8 positions match TRBD1. CDR3 length: 19 residues. V shed 0 bases, J shed 3 bases, and the junction held 14 bases outside the gene matches. Germline-derived CDR1 and CDR2 are SGDLS and YYNGEE. The CDR3 reads CASSVGGKYDRGGGNTIYF. CDR3 in DNA: TGTGCCAGCAGCGTAGGGGGCAAGTATGACAGGGGAGGTGGAAACACCATATATTTT.

A single count supports this clone. The chain uses TRBV13 and TRBJ2-2; D gene unclear. Germline V gives CDR1 PRHDT, CDR2 FYEKMQ (reference sequence). V lost 1 base and J lost 6, with 9 bases in between. The length of the CDR3 is 14 residues. The CDR3: CASSLAEEAGELFF. CDR3 bases: TGTGCCAGCAGCTTAGCTGAAGAGGCCGGGGAGCTGTTTTTT.

The chain is built from TRBV7-2 and TRBJ2-1, with TRBD2 identical over 8 bases. V shed 1 base and J 10 bases; nucleotides not matched to a gene: 9. CDR3 size: 15 residues. The germline gives CDR1 SGHTA, CDR2 FQGNSA. This CDR3 reads CASSLEVAGNVEQFF. In DNA form, the CDR3 reads TGTGCCAGCAGCTTAGAGGTAGCGGGGAATGTGGAGCAGTTCTTC.

This sequence joins TRBV5-1 and TRBJ2-2; no firm D call. In germline, CDR1 is SGHRS, CDR2 YFSETQ. V was pared by 0 bases and J by 2 bases, with 8 bases between. The CDR3 runs to 15 residues. CDR3 nucleotide sequence: TGCGCCAGCAGCTTGGGCAGCGCCAACACCGGGGAGCTGTTTTTT. This sequence encodes CASSLGSANTGELFF. Complete variable domain (other parts from reference TRBV5-1 and TRBJ2-2): KAGVTQTPRYLIKTRGQQVTLSCSPISGHRSVSWYQQTPGQGLQFLFEYFSETQRNKGNFPGRFSGRQFSNSRSEMNVSTLELGDSALYLCASSLGSANTGELFFGEGSRLTVL.

V is TRBV29-1 and J is TRBJ2-7; tentatively, D is TRBD1 (7 bases). This CDR3 spans 13 amino acids. V was pared by 5 bases and J by 2 bases, with 13 bases between. Germline V gene sequence: CDR1 SQVTM, CDR2 ANQGSEA. As DNA, the CDR3 is TGCAGCGTTCGCGGGACAGTGACCTACGAGCAGTACTTC. Its protein product is CSVRGTVTYEQYF.

The CDR3 nucleotides read TGTGCCAGCAGAAGACAAGGGGGTGAGCAGTACTTC. This codes for CASRRQGGEQYF. This chain connects TRBV27 to TRBJ2-7, with D tentatively TRBD1 (6 bases). The CDR3 totals 12 residues. The germline V and J ends were trimmed by 6 bases and 7 bases, with 13 bases remaining between them. The germline V gene encodes CDR1 MNHEY and CDR2 SMNVEV (reference sequence).

This sequence joins TRBV10-2 and TRBJ2-7; 13 nucleotides line up with TRBD2. Germline CDR1 and CDR2: WSHSY and SAAADI. The CDR3 contains 15 residues. V was clipped by 4 bases and J by 1 base; unmatched bases: 1. The CDR3 reads CASSGLAGGSYEQYF. Here the CDR3 DNA reads TGCGCCAGCAGTGGACTAGCGGGGGGATCCTACGAGCAGTACTTC.

CDR3 DNA: TGTGCCAGCAGCTTAGCTATGGGACAGGGAGGAAATTCACCCCTCCACTTT. Translating gives CASSLAMGQGGNSPLHF. The J gene is TRBJ1-6, the V gene TRBV7-9; 9 nucleotides match TRBD1. Trimming at V came to 0 bases and at J to 7 bases, leaving 7 bases not matched to a gene. Germline CDR1 reads SEHNR; CDR2 reads FQNEAQ (reference sequence). The CDR3 has 17 residues.

This chain joins TRBV6-5 and TRBJ2-4, with D maybe TRBD1 (5 bases). Between the trimmed V and J ends, which lost 6 bases and 1 base, there was a span of 10 bases. Looked up from germline, CDR1 is MNHEY and CDR2 is SVGAGI. The CDR3 sequence is 14 residues long. CDR3 amino acids: CASSVQGAKNIQYF. Here the CDR3 DNA reads TGTGCCAGCAGCGTCCAGGGCGCCAAAAACATTCAGTACTTC.

The V and J genes are TRBV15 and TRBJ2-2, with D possibly TRBD1 on 5 matching bases. CDR3 length: 11 residues. Germline V CDR1 and CDR2: LNHNV, YYDKDF (reference sequence). The germline V and J ends were trimmed by 8 bases and 6 bases, with 7 bases remaining between them. The chain's CDR3 is CATRQSGELFF. The CDR3 DNA sequence: TGTGCCACCCGACAGTCCGGGGAGCTGTTTTTT.

The J gene is TRBJ1-4, the V gene TRBV19; perhaps TRBD1 as D (5 bases). The V gene's germline CDR1 is LNHDA and CDR2 SQIVND (reference sequence). V was clipped by 3 bases and J by 0 bases, with 14 bases between them. This CDR3 has 17 amino acids. Here the CDR3 reads CASSMGQKRATNEKLFF. CDR3 nucleotide sequence: TGTGCCAGTAGTATGGGGCAGAAAAGAGCAACTAATGAAAAACTGTTTTTT.

The table lists this clone with a count of one. The V call is TRBV2, the J call TRBJ2-3; TRBD1 is a possible D gene (6 bases). V was cut by 6 bases and J by 0 bases, with 19 bases left in between. CDR3 length equals 17 residues. Per germline, CDR1 SNHLY and CDR2 FYNNEI. The CDR3 region has the DNA TGTGCCAGCAGATCCCCCGACAGGATCACTAGCACAGATACGCAGTATTTT. The encoded protein is CASRSPDRITSTDTQYF.

This chain uses TRBV11-3 with TRBJ1-1; D might be TRBD1 (5 bases). The V and J ends lost 0 bases and 5 bases respectively, with 19 bases between them. The length of the CDR3 is 17 residues. Looked up from germline, CDR1 is SGHNT and CDR2 is YENEEA. CDR3 coding DNA: TGTGCCAGCAGCTTAGAAGTATCAGGGAAGTTGAGGACTGAAGCTTTCTTT. The encoded protein is CASSLEVSGKLRTEAFF.

The chain joins TRBV23-1 to TRBJ2-6; 12 nucleotides align to TRBD1. TRBV23-1 is flagged as an ORF with uncertain function. Trimming removed 2 bases from V and 2 bases from J; junction bases left unmatched: 7. The CDR3 runs 19 residues. This chain's CDR3 is CASSQGLGQGATGANVLTF. The CDR3 DNA follows: TGCGCCAGCAGTCAAGGGTTGGGACAGGGGGCTACTGGGGCCAACGTCCTGACTTTC.

This clone was counted between two and nine times. The genes are TRBV5-8 and TRBJ2-7; D might be TRBD2 (6 bases). CDR1 SGHTS and CDR2 YDEGEE come from the germline V gene. The CDR3 has 15 amino acids. With 3 bases removed from V and 3 bases from J, the gap between germline ends came to 16 bases. In DNA, the CDR3 is TGTGCCAGCAGCTGGAGGGACGGACGGGACTACGAGCAGTACTTC. Residues: CASSWRDGRDYEQYF.

The rearrangement joins TRBV4-1 to TRBJ2-6, with D possibly being TRBD1 (6 bases). V gave up 1 base and J gave up 1 base, with 14 bases separating them. The CDR3 loop spans 18 amino acids. Per germline, CDR1 MGHRA and CDR2 YSYEKL. The CDR3 DNA reads TGCGCCAGCAGCCAAGGGGGCACAGGGCTATCTGGGGCCAACGTCCTGACTTTC. It is translated as CASSQGGTGLSGANVLTF.

This clone was counted only a few times. The chain carries TRBV18 and TRBJ1-5, with a weak D call TRBD1 (5 bases). Germline V gene data show CDR1 as KGHSH and CDR2 as LQKENI. V lost 3 bases to trimming and J lost 0 bases, with 9 bases between them. This CDR3 is built from 15 residues. CDR3 in DNA: TGTGCCAGCTCACCGCCAGGGTATAGCAATCAGCCCCAGCATTTT. As protein: CASSPPGYSNQPQHF.

The chain carries TRBV14 and TRBJ2-7; 9 bases match TRBD1. V lost 5 bases to trimming and J lost 3 bases; unmatched junction nucleotides: 11. The CDR3 consists of 16 residues. Germline values: CDR1 SGHDN, CDR2 FVKESK. CDR3 in amino acids: CASSRGQGKLFYEQYF. The CDR3 coding sequence is TGTGCCAGCAGCAGAGGACAGGGGAAATTATTCTACGAGCAGTACTTC.